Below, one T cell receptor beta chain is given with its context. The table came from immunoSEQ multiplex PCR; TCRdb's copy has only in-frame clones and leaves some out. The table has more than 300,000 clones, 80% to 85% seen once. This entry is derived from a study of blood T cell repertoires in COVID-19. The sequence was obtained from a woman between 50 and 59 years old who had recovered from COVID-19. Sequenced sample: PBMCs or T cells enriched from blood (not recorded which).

Here the CDR3 DNA reads TGTGCCAGCAAACCTGGGTGGGCGTATGGCACAGATACGCAGTATTTT. Residues: CASKPGWAYGTDTQYF. V is TRBV11-3 and J is TRBJ2-3, with D hard to call. Trimming pared 7 bases from V and 1 base from J, leaving 18 bases between. Germline-derived CDR1 and CDR2 are SGHNT and YENEEA. CDR3 length: 16 residues.